These 6 T cell receptor beta chains were all obtained from the same sample, sequenced in a study of the immune and genomic landscape of osteosarcoma. The table came from immunoSEQ multiplex PCR; TCRdb's copy has only in-frame clones and leaves some out. The data show fewer than 6,000 clones, with about three quarters seen just once and approximately 6.7% held by the top ten. Primary, local recurrence and metastasis osteosarcoma tumors were taken after treatment from poor-prognosis patients. The sample taken for sequencing was osteosarcoma tumor tissue from the lung. These receptors were obtained from a human donor with osteosarcoma.

The gene calls are TRBV11-3 and TRBJ2-7; D might be TRBD2 (5 bases). Germline V lookup: CDR1 SGHNT, CDR2 YENEEA. Trimming removed 3 bases at V and 1 base at J, with 10 bases between. There are 14 residues in the CDR3. The CDR3 spells CASSLEDSSYEQYF. The DNA of the CDR3 is TGTGCCAGCAGCTTGGAGGACTCGTCCTACGAGCAGTACTTC.

The J gene is TRBJ2-7, the V gene TRBV7-8; possibly TRBD1 for D (6 bases). Germline V CDR1 and CDR2: SGHVS, FQNEAQ. CDR3 size: 15 residues. The V end lost 6 bases, the J end lost 4 bases, and 19 bases lay between the germline ends. The CDR3 DNA sequence: TGTGCCAGCAGTGGTCAACAGGGACCCTCGTACGAGCAGTACTTC. It codes for CASSGQQGPSYEQYF.

The chain recombines TRBV9 with TRBJ2-1; the match to TRBD2 covers 7 bases. Germline CDR1 is SGDLS and CDR2 is YYNGEE. Germline trimming cut 4 bases from V and 10 bases from J; bases unmatched to any gene: 5. The CDR3 length is 12 residues. The CDR3 here is CASSTIGGEQFF. The CDR3 nucleotides read TGTGCCAGCAGCACAATCGGGGGGGAGCAGTTCTTC.

The V gene is TRBV7-6, the J gene TRBJ2-3; 7 nucleotides match TRBD2. V lost 1 base, J lost 2 bases, and 6 bases stayed unmatched. Germline V lookup: CDR1 SGHVS, CDR2 FNYEAQ. The CDR3 has 16 amino acids. The CDR3, as DNA: TGTGCCAGCAGCTTAGGTGGGAGCGGGGCCACAGATACGCAGTATTTT. Its translation is CASSLGGSGATDTQYF.

The gene calls are TRBV7-2 and TRBJ2-7; D is unresolved. The CDR3 is 13 amino acids. The V gene lost 5 bases and the J gene lost 0 bases, with 8 bases spanning the gap. CDR1 SGHTA and CDR2 FQGNSA come from the germline V gene. The CDR3 sequence: CASSPRSSYEQYF. CDR3 DNA sequence: TGTGCCAGCAGCCCGAGGAGCTCCTACGAGCAGTACTTC.

The V and J genes are TRBV13 and TRBJ1-6, with a weak D call TRBD1 (5 bases). CDR3 size: 14 residues. Germline V CDR1 and CDR2: PRHDT, FYEKMQ (reference sequence). V was clipped by 0 bases and J by 10 bases, with 10 bases between them. CDR3 residues: CASSLGQGASPLHF. CDR3 nucleotide sequence: TGTGCCAGCAGCTTAGGGCAGGGAGCATCACCCCTCCACTTT.